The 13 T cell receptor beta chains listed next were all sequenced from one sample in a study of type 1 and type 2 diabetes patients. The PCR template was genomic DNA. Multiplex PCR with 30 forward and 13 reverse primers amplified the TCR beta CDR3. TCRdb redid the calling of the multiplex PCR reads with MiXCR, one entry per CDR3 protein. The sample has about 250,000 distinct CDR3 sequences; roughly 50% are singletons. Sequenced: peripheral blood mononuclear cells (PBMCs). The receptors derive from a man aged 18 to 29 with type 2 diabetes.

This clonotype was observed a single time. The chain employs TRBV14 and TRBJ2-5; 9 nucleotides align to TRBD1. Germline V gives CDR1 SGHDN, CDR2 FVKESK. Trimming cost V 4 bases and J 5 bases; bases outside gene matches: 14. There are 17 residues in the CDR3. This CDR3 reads CASSPSGTGYLVETQYF. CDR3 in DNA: TGTGCCAGCAGCCCATCCGGGACAGGGTACCTCGTGGAGACCCAGTACTTC.

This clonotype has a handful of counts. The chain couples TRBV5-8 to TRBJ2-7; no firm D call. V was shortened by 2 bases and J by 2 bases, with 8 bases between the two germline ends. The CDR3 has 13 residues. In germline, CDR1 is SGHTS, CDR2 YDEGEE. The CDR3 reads CASSFAAAYEQYF. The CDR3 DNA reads TGTGCCAGCAGCTTTGCAGCTGCCTACGAGCAGTACTTC.

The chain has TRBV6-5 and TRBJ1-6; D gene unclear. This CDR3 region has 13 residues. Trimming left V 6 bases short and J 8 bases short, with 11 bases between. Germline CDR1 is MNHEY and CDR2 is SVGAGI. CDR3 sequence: CASSSRFDSPLHF. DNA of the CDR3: TGTGCCAGCAGCTCACGGTTTGATTCACCCCTCCACTTT.

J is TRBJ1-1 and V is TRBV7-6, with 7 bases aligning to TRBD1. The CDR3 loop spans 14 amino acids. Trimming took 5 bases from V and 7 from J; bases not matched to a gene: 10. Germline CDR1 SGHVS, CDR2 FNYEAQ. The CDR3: CASSPDRTQFEAFF. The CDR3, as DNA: TGTGCCAGCAGCCCGGACAGGACCCAATTTGAAGCTTTCTTT.

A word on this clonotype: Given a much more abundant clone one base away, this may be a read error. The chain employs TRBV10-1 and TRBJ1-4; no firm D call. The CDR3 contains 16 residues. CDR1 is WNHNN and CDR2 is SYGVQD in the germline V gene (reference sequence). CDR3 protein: CANSASPGLNNEKLFF. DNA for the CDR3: TGTGCCAACAGTGCCAGTCCGGGCCTGAATAATGAAAAACTGTTTTTT.

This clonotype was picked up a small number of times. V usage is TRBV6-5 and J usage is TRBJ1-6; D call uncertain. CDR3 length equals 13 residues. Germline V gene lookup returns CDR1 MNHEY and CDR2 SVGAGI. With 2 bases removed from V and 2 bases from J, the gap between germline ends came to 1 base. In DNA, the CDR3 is TGTGCCAGCAGTTACGCCTATAATTCACCCCTCCACTTT. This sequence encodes CASSYAYNSPLHF.

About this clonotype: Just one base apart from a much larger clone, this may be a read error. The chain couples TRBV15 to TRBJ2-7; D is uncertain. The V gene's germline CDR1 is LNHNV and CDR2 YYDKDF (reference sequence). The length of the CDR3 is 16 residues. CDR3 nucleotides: TGTACCACCAGCAGAGGAAGAACGGAACACCTCTACGAGCAGTACTTC. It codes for CTTSRGRTEHLYEQYF.

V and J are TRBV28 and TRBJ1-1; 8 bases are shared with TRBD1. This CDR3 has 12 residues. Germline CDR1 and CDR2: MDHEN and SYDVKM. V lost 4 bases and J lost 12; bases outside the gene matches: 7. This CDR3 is CASSYATGESFF. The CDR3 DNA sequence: TGTGCCAGCAGTTACGCGACAGGGGAATCTTTCTTT. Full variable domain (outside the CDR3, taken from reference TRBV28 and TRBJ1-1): DVKVTQSSRYLVKRTGEKVFLECVQDMDHENMFWYRQDPGLGLRLIYFSYDVKMKEKGDIPEGYSVSREKKERFSLILESASTNQTSMYLCASSYATGESFFGQGTRLTVV.

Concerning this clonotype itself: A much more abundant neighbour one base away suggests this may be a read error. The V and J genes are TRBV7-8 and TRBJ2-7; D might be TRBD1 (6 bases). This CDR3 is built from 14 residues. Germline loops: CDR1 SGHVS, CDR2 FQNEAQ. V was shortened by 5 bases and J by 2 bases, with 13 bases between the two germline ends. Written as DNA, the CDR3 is TGTGCCAGCAGCGCACTGCGACAGGCCTACGAGCAGTACTTC. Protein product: CASSALRQAYEQYF.

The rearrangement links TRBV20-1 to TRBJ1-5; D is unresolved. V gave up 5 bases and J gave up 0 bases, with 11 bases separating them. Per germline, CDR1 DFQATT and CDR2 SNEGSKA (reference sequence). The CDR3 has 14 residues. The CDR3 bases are TGCAGTGCTTGGACGGCGGATAGCAATCAGCCCCAGCATTTT. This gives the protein CSAWTADSNQPQHF.

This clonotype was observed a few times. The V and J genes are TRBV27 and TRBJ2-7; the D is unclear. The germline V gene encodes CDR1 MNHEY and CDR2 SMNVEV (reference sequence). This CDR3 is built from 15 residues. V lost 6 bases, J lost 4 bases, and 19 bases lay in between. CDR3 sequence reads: CASRSGLSLVYEQYF. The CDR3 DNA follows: TGTGCCAGCAGATCCGGGCTTAGCCTAGTGTACGAGCAGTACTTC.

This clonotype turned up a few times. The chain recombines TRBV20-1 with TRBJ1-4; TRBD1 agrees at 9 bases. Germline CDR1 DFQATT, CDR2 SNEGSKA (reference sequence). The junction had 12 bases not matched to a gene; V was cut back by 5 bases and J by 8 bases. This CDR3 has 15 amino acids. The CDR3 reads CSAGSRDRGLEKLFF. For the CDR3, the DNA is TGCAGTGCTGGGTCTCGCGACAGGGGGTTGGAAAAACTGTTTTTT.

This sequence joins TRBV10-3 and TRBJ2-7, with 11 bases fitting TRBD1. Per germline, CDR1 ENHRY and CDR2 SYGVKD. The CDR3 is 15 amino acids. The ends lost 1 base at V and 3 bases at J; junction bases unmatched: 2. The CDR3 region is CAISEYGTGGYEQYF. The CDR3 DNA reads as TGTGCCATCAGTGAGTACGGGACAGGGGGCTACGAGCAGTACTTC.